This TCR beta chain was sequenced for a study of vaccination effects on CD4 cells after COVID-19. As for this clone: As yet, its antigen is unknown.

Before any sequencing was done, the ViraFEST assay used viral peptide pools to expand antigen-specific CD4+ T cells. Isolation of CD4+ T cells took place after less than 12 days of culture. Documented for the person is a PCR-confirmed SARS-CoV-2 infection occurring between March and December 2020. Profiling relied on immunoSEQ multiplex PCR, and the TCRdb table lists in-frame clones only, not all of them. The sample yields about 36,000 clones, about two thirds seen once. In germline, CDR1 is SGHRS, CDR2 YFSETQ. The CDR3 length is 14 residues. The V gene end was trimmed by 2 bases and the J gene end by 5 bases; junction bases not matched to a gene: 2.

This TCR came from a human donor who had a prior SARS-CoV-2 infection. The material sequenced was CD4+ T cells from PBMCs cultured with HCoV-NL63 spike peptides, taken before COVID-19 vaccination. The gene calls are TRBV5-1 and TRBJ2-4; TRBD1 agrees at 9 bases. CDR3 sequence (DNA): TGCGCCAGCAGCTTTTGGACAGGGGAAAACATTCAGTACTTC. This gives the protein CASSFWTGENIQYF.